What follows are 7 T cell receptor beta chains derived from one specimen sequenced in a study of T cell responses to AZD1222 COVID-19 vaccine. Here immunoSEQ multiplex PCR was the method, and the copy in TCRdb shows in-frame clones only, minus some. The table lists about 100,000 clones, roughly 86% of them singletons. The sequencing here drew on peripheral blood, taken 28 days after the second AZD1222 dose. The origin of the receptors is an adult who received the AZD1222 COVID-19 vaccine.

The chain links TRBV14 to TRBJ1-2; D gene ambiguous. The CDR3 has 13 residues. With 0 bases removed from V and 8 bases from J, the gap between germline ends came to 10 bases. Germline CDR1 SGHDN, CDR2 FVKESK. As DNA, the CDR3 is TGTGCCAGCAGCCAAGATTGGCGTGGGGGCTACACCTTC. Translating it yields CASSQDWRGGYTF.

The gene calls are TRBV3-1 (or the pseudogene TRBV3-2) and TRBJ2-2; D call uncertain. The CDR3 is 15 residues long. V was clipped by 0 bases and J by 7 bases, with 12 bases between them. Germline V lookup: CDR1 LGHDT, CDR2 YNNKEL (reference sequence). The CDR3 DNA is TGTGCCAGCAGCCAAGATAGCTATGGTGGCGGGGAGCTGTTTTTT. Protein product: CASSQDSYGGGELFF.

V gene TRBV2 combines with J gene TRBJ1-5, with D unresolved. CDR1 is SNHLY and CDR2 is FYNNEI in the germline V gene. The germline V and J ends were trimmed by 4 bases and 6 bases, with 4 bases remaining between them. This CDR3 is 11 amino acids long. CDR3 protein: CASSVGQPQHF. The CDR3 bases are TGTGCCAGCAGTGTTGGTCAGCCCCAGCATTTT.

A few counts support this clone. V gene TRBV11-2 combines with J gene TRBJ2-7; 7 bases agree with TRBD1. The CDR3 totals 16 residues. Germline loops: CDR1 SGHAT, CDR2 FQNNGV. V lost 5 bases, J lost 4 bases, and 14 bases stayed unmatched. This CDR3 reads CASSHIPGQLEYEQYF. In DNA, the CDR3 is TGTGCCAGCAGCCACATTCCGGGACAGCTCGAGTACGAGCAGTACTTC.

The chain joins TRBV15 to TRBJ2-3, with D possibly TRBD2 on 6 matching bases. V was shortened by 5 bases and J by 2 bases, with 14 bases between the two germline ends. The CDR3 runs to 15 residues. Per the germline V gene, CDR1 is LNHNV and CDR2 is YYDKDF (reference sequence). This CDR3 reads CATSDRDFITDTQYF. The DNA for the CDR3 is TGTGCCACCAGCGACCGGGACTTTATCACAGATACGCAGTATTTT.

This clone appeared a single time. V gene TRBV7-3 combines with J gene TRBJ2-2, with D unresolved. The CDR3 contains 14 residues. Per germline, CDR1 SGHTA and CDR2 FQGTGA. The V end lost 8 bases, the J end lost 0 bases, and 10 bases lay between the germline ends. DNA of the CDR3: TGTGCCAGCCGCCCAGGTGCGAACACCGGGGAGCTGTTTTTT. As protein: CASRPGANTGELFF.

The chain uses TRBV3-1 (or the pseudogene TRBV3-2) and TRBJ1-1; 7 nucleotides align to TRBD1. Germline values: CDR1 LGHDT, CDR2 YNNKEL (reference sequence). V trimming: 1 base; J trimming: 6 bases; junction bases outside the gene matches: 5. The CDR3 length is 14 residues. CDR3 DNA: TGTGCCAGCAGCCAAGCTTACAGGGGACCTGAAGCTTTCTTT. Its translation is CASSQAYRGPEAFF.